One sample yielded the 26 T cell receptor beta chains listed below, sequenced in a study of response to subunit inactivated influenza vaccine. TCRdb itself ran the RT-PCR reads through MiXCR, one entry per CDR3 protein. The profile shows more than 200,000 distinct CDR3 sequences, 12% of them singletons. Specimen: non-naive T cells sorted from PBMCs, collected 14 days before vaccination. The receptors stem from a man aged 50 to 59 who received an inactivated influenza vaccine.

To note about this clonotype: One end of the junction fails to match germline, which may point to a read error. The chain employs TRBV3-1 and TRBJ2-7; 7 bases fit TRBD2. The CDR3 is 18 amino acids. Germline V gene lookup returns CDR1 LGHDT and CDR2 YNNKEL (reference sequence). CDR3: CAISPRLALSPSSYEQYF. The CDR3 nucleotides are TGTGCCATCAGCCCGCGACTAGCTCTTAGCCCGAGCTCCTACGAGCAGTACTTC.

In this sample, this clonotype turned up many times. CDR3 coding DNA: TGCAGTGCTAGTAGCGGGAGATTGTTGGGTCGGCAACCCTACGAGCAGTACTTC. Its translation: CSASSGRLLGRQPYEQYF. This sequence joins TRBV20-1 and TRBJ2-7; 9 positions match TRBD2. Trimming removed 3 bases from V and 2 bases from J; junction bases left unmatched: 17. Germline V gene sequence: CDR1 DFQATT, CDR2 SNEGSKA (reference sequence). CDR3 size: 18 residues.

The chain couples TRBV20-1 to TRBJ2-7; D unclear. The CDR3 covers 12 residues. Germline CDR1 reads DFQATT; CDR2 reads SNEGSKA (reference sequence). Trimming shortened V by 0 bases and J by 3 bases, and 6 bases separated the two germline ends. This CDR3 is CSARDRNYEQYF. In nucleotides, the CDR3 is TGCAGTGCTAGAGACAGAAACTACGAGCAGTACTTC.

The chain carries TRBV20-1 and TRBJ2-1; possible D gene TRBD1, 6 bases. CDR3 length equals 14 residues. Trimming removed 2 bases from V and 1 base from J, with 9 bases in between. Germline V gene sequence: CDR1 DFQATT, CDR2 SNEGSKA (reference sequence). CDR3 DNA: TGCAGTGCTAGAAGCCAGGGGTCCTACAATGAGCAGTTCTTC. Amino acid sequence: CSARSQGSYNEQFF.

This clonotype occurred many times. This chain links TRBV7-2 with TRBJ2-1, with a tentative D call TRBD1 (6 bases). This CDR3 spans 12 amino acids. Trimming left V 5 bases short and J 9 bases short, with 11 bases between. Looked up from germline, CDR1 is SGHTA and CDR2 is FQGNSA. CDR3 loop: CASSPTGIEQFF. In nucleotides, the CDR3 is TGTGCCAGCAGCCCCACAGGGATTGAGCAGTTCTTC.

The chain employs TRBV28 and TRBJ2-7; 7 bases agree with TRBD1. CDR1 and CDR2 from the germline V gene are MDHEN and SYDVKM. Trimming cost V 5 bases and J 11 bases; bases outside gene matches: 9. The CDR3 sequence is 12 residues long. The CDR3 reads CASSPHDRVEYF. In nucleotides, the CDR3 is TGTGCCAGCAGTCCACACGACAGGGTAGAGTACTTC.

This clonotype was counted ten times or more. This chain links TRBV5-1 with TRBJ2-3; tentative D call: TRBD2 (5 bases). The V gene's germline CDR1 is SGHRS and CDR2 YFSETQ. The CDR3 has 14 amino acids. V was cut by 2 bases and J by 5 bases, with 12 bases left in between. The DNA for the CDR3 is TGCGCCAGCAGCTTTACTACTAGGAAAGATACGCAGTATTTT. Protein: CASSFTTRKDTQYF.

The gene calls are TRBV20-1 and TRBJ2-1; 12 bases map to TRBD2. Germline assignment: CDR1 DFQATT and CDR2 SNEGSKA (reference sequence). This CDR3 region has 16 residues. V lost 5 bases, J lost 8 bases, and 13 bases stayed unmatched. The CDR3 bases are TGCAGTGCTTACTCAGGACTAGCGGGAATCGGGGATGAGCAGTTCTTC. Translation: CSAYSGLAGIGDEQFF.

V gene TRBV9 combines with J gene TRBJ1-1, with TRBD1 as a possible D gene (6 bases). The V gene lost 0 bases and the J gene lost 4 bases, with 10 bases spanning the gap. Looked up from germline, CDR1 is SGDLS and CDR2 is YYNGEE. This CDR3 has 14 amino acids. CDR3: CASSVAQGGTEAFF. In nucleotides, the CDR3 is TGTGCCAGCAGCGTAGCACAGGGAGGCACTGAAGCTTTCTTT.

This clonotype is termed medium-sized (0.01 to 0.1%). The V call is TRBV7-9, the J call TRBJ2-5; 11 nucleotides align to TRBD2. V shed 5 bases, J shed 1 base, and the junction held 3 bases outside the gene matches. The germline CDR1 and CDR2 sequences are SEHNR and FQNEAQ (reference sequence). There are 15 residues in the CDR3. As DNA, the CDR3 is TGTGCCAGCAGCAGGGGACTAGCGGCCCAAGAGACCCAGTACTTC. Its translation: CASSRGLAAQETQYF.

This clonotype has ten or more counts. The rearrangement joins TRBV4-3 to TRBJ2-2, with TRBD2 as a possible D gene (6 bases). V lost 4 bases and J 1 base, leaving 7 bases between the germline ends. CDR1 and CDR2 (germline): LGHNA, YSLEER. The CDR3 loop spans 14 amino acids. The CDR3 region is CASSRRVNTGELFF. CDR3 sequence (DNA): TGCGCCAGCAGCCGGAGGGTGAACACCGGGGAGCTGTTTTTT.

This clonotype was counted a few times. The rearrangement uses TRBV12-5 and TRBJ2-2; D remains unclear. The length of the CDR3 is 15 residues. Looked up from germline, CDR1 is LGHNT and CDR2 is FRNRAP. Trimming took off 7 bases at V and 7 bases at J, with 19 bases between the two ends. CDR3 in DNA: TGTGCTAGTGCCATCACTCCAGGAGTTTACGGGGAGCTGTTTTTT. It encodes CASAITPGVYGELFF.

The chain has TRBV5-1 and TRBJ2-3, with D perhaps matching TRBD2 (6 bases). This CDR3 is 16 amino acids long. The germline V and J ends were trimmed by 0 bases and 4 bases, with 15 bases remaining between them. The germline V gene has CDR1 SGHRS and CDR2 YFSETQ. This CDR3 is CASSLGRAGGADTQYF. The CDR3 bases are TGCGCCAGCAGCTTGGGTCGAGCGGGTGGAGCAGATACGCAGTATTTT.

This clonotype was observed a handful of times. This rearrangement joins TRBV12-3 or TRBV12-4 to TRBJ1-6; D is unresolved. With 6 bases removed from V and 8 bases from J, the gap between germline ends came to 14 bases. There are 14 residues in the CDR3. The CDR3 is CASRLSLRDSPLHF. CDR3 bases: TGTGCCAGCAGGCTTAGTCTAAGGGATTCACCCCTCCACTTT.

The chain recombines TRBV18 with TRBJ2-3; TRBD1 matches at 9 bases. V lost 8 bases and J lost 2; bases outside the gene matches: 14. The CDR3 runs 17 residues. Per the germline V gene, CDR1 is KGHSH and CDR2 is LQKENI. The CDR3 DNA follows: TGTGCCAGCCACCGGACAGGGGCTAAGAGGGACACAGATACGCAGTATTTT. This gives the protein CASHRTGAKRDTDTQYF.

This clonotype occurred many times. This rearrangement joins TRBV3-1 to TRBJ2-3; no clear D. CDR3 length equals 14 residues. Trimming stripped 0 bases from V and 5 bases from J, with 9 bases between. The germline V gene encodes CDR1 LGHDT and CDR2 YNNKEL (reference sequence). The chain's CDR3 is CASSQESVGDTQYF. The CDR3 region has the DNA TGTGCCAGCAGCCAAGAGAGCGTGGGAGATACGCAGTATTTT.

This clonotype occurred a few times. This chain links TRBV7-6 with TRBJ2-7; 8 nucleotides agree with TRBD2. CDR3 length equals 16 residues. The trim removed 1 base at V and 5 bases at J, leaving 10 bases unmatched. The germline gives CDR1 SGHVS, CDR2 FNYEAQ. The CDR3 sequence is CASSLDVRGDDHEQYF. CDR3 DNA: TGTGCCAGCAGCTTAGATGTGCGGGGGGACGATCACGAGCAGTACTTC.

The chain joins TRBV3-1 to TRBJ2-5; 16 bases map to TRBD2. Losses at the gene ends were 4 bases for V and 5 bases for J; bases not matched to a gene: 4. Germline V gene data show CDR1 as LGHDT and CDR2 as YNNKEL (reference sequence). There are 16 residues in the CDR3. Here the CDR3 reads CASSRSGLAGGETQYF. The CDR3 DNA follows: TGTGCCAGCAGCCGCTCGGGACTAGCGGGGGGGGAGACCCAGTACTTC.

This clonotype appeared a few times. V usage is TRBV6-5 and J usage is TRBJ1-5; D not certain. The CDR3 is made up of 14 amino acids. CDR1 and CDR2 (germline): MNHEY, SVGAGI. The V end lost 4 bases, the J end lost 0 bases, and 7 bases lay between the germline ends. The DNA of the CDR3 is TGTGCCAGCAGTTCCCGGCATAGCAATCAGCCCCAGCATTTT. Its protein product is CASSSRHSNQPQHF.

This clonotype was detected ten times or more. The rearrangement joins TRBV29-1 to TRBJ2-3, with unresolved D. This CDR3 has 15 amino acids. Germline-derived CDR1 and CDR2 are SQVTM and ANQGSEA. The V end lost 7 bases, the J end lost 1 base, and 18 bases lay between the germline ends. DNA of the CDR3: TGCAGCGGGCAGGTCTATTTTCGCGGCACAGATACGCAGTATTTT. Translating gives CSGQVYFRGTDTQYF.

This clonotype came up many times. The V gene is TRBV28, the J gene TRBJ1-6, with unresolved D. Trimming left V 8 bases short and J 4 bases short, with 15 bases between. CDR1 is MDHEN and CDR2 is SYDVKM in the germline V gene. The length of the CDR3 is 15 residues. In nucleotides, the CDR3 is TGTGCCAGCCTCGCGGGGAGGACTTATAATTCACCCCTCCACTTT. It translates to CASLAGRTYNSPLHF.

The rearrangement uses TRBV28 and TRBJ2-7; possibly TRBD1 for D (6 bases). Trimming pared 6 bases from V and 3 bases from J, leaving 6 bases between. The CDR3 covers 11 residues. Germline V gene lookup returns CDR1 MDHEN and CDR2 SYDVKM. CDR3 sequence: CASRDSYEQYF. CDR3 DNA: TGTGCCAGCAGGGACAGCTACGAGCAGTACTTC.

The V gene is TRBV30, the J gene TRBJ1-4, with 10 nucleotides matching TRBD1. Germline loops: CDR1 GTSNPN, CDR2 SVGIG (reference sequence). The CDR3 is 15 amino acids. After removal of 2 bases from V and 6 bases from J, the junction contained 6 bases not matched to a gene. CDR3 protein: CAWSKAGTGDEKLFF. CDR3 DNA: TGTGCCTGGAGTAAAGCCGGGACAGGGGATGAAAAACTGTTTTTT. Full variable domain (missing parts from reference TRBV30 and TRBJ1-4): SQTIHQWPATLVQPVGSPLSLECTVEGTSNPNLYWYRQAAGRGLQLLFYSVGIGQISSEVPQNLSASRPQDRQFILSSKKLLLSDSGFYLCAWSKAGTGDEKLFFGSGTQLSVL.

This chain connects TRBV20-1 to TRBJ2-2, with 11 bases aligning to TRBD2. V lost 0 bases and J lost 5; bases outside the gene matches: 8. CDR3 length: 17 amino acids. Looked up from germline, CDR1 is DFQATT and CDR2 is SNEGSKA (reference sequence). For the CDR3, the DNA is TGCAGTGCTAGAGATGGTACTAGCGGGAGATATACCGGGGAGCTGTTTTTT. Protein: CSARDGTSGRYTGELFF.

The sample holds a few counts of this clonotype. The chain joins TRBV11-2 to TRBJ2-5; D is tentatively TRBD1 or TRBD2 (6 bases each). Germline V gene data show CDR1 as SGHAT and CDR2 as FQNNGV. The CDR3 has 18 residues. V was cut by 8 bases and J by 7 bases, with 32 bases left in between. CDR3 amino acids: CASAQARPLGGGRVTQYF. CDR3 nucleotides: TGTGCCAGCGCCCAAGCCCGTCCGCTTGGTGGGGGGCGGGTGACCCAGTACTTC.

The chain employs TRBV4-1 and TRBJ1-1, with a weak D call TRBD1 (5 bases). The V end lost 2 bases, the J end lost 6 bases, and 16 bases lay between the germline ends. CDR3 length equals 15 residues. Per germline, CDR1 MGHRA and CDR2 YSYEKL. CDR3 in amino acids: CASSQPGRSSPEAFF. Here the CDR3 DNA reads TGCGCCAGCAGCCAACCGGGACGGAGTTCTCCTGAAGCTTTCTTT.